These 20 T cell receptor beta chains share one sample of origin, sequenced in a study of T cell responses to AZD1222 COVID-19 vaccine. This table comes from immunoSEQ multiplex PCR, and its TCRdb copy is limited to in-frame clones, with some not included. The sample lists 150,000 or so clones, 94% occurring once. This specimen was peripheral blood, taken on day 0 of AZD1222 vaccination. The receptors derive from an adult in good health.

V is TRBV7-9 and J is TRBJ2-1, with TRBD2 matching over 15 bases. Germline-derived CDR1 and CDR2 are SEHNR and FQNEAQ (reference sequence). Trimming cost V 7 bases and J 10 bases; bases outside gene matches: 11. CDR3 length: 16 residues. CDR3 in amino acids: CASKVGTSGRNGEQFF. The CDR3 DNA reads as TGTGCCAGCAAAGTAGGGACTAGCGGGAGGAACGGCGAGCAGTTCTTC.

This clone showed up just once. The chain combines TRBV23-1 with TRBJ1-3, with 7 bases identical to TRBD1. TRBV23-1 is identified as an open reading frame with a role that is uncertain. The CDR3 length is 17 residues. Unmatched junction bases numbered 12, after V lost 3 bases and J lost 4 bases. Here the CDR3 reads CASSHRGDFYRGNTIYF. The CDR3 DNA reads as TGCGCCAGCAGTCACAGGGGGGACTTCTACCGCGGAAACACCATATATTTT.

The chain uses TRBV19 and TRBJ1-3; TRBD1 might be the D (5 bases). Trimming pared 6 bases from V and 4 bases from J, leaving 19 bases between. Germline values: CDR1 LNHDA, CDR2 SQIVND (reference sequence). This CDR3 region has 16 residues. The CDR3 DNA reads as TGTGCCAGTAGCAATCGTCGGGGGGTTAAAGGAAACACCATATATTTT. This encodes CASSNRRGVKGNTIYF.

V gene TRBV7-6 combines with J gene TRBJ2-2; D is uncertain. The CDR3 has 15 residues. V lost 5 bases and J 0 bases, leaving 10 bases between the germline ends. CDR1 and CDR2 from the germline V gene are SGHVS and FNYEAQ. CDR3 in amino acids: CASSPRAANTGELFF. The CDR3 coding sequence is TGTGCCAGCAGCCCCCGGGCCGCGAACACCGGGGAGCTGTTTTTT. Filled out from reference TRBV7-6 and TRBJ2-2, the complete variable domain reads GAGVSQSPRYKVTKRGQDVALRCDPISGHVSLYWYRQALGQGPEFLTYFNYEAQQDKSGLPNDRFSAERPEGSISTLTIQRTEQRDSAMYRCASSPRAANTGELFFGEGSRLTVL.

The V and J genes are TRBV6-5 and TRBJ1-3; perhaps TRBD1 as D (5 bases). The CDR3 is made up of 13 amino acids. V gave up 4 bases and J gave up 7 bases, with 11 bases separating them. From germline, CDR1 is MNHEY and CDR2 SVGAGI. The DNA for the CDR3 is TGTGCCAGCAGTTCGCGCGGGGCCAACACCATATATTTT. It encodes CASSSRGANTIYF.

This clone has a single count. V and J are TRBV5-1 and TRBJ2-2; perhaps TRBD1 as D (6 bases). The V gene lost 0 bases and the J gene lost 6 bases, with 9 bases spanning the gap. The V gene's germline CDR1 is SGHRS and CDR2 YFSETQ. The CDR3 spans 14 residues. The CDR3 loop reads CASSLAWGPGELFF. CDR3 coding DNA: TGCGCCAGCAGCTTGGCCTGGGGGCCCGGGGAGCTGTTTTTT.

The chain uses TRBV5-1 and TRBJ2-3, with 9 bases that match TRBD2. With V trimmed by 4 bases and J by 3 bases, 6 bases remained unmatched. The CDR3 is 15 residues long. Germline loops: CDR1 SGHRS, CDR2 YFSETQ. The CDR3 nucleotides read TGCGCCAGCAGCGCCATAGCGGGAGTAACAGATACGCAGTATTTT. It codes for CASSAIAGVTDTQYF.

The chain uses TRBV7-9 and TRBJ2-2; D is undetermined. Germline V lookup: CDR1 SEHNR, CDR2 FQNEAQ (reference sequence). Trimming stripped 4 bases from V and 7 bases from J, with 19 bases between. The CDR3 has 16 amino acids. CDR3 bases: TGTGCCAGCAGCTCAAGGGTCACCCTTCGACACGGGGAGCTGTTTTTT. The encoded protein is CASSSRVTLRHGELFF.

DNA for the CDR3: TGTGCCAGCAGCCAAAGCGATCCTAACTATGGCTACACCTTC. Residues: CASSQSDPNYGYTF. The genes are TRBV3-1 (or the pseudogene TRBV3-2) and TRBJ1-2; D is unresolved. V was cut by 2 bases and J by 0 bases, with 7 bases left in between. This CDR3 spans 14 amino acids. Germline CDR1 reads LGHDT; CDR2 reads YNNKEL (reference sequence).

This chain connects TRBV19 to TRBJ2-6, with no clear D. CDR1 is LNHDA, CDR2 SQIVND, per germline (reference sequence). CDR3 length equals 15 residues. V was pared by 3 bases and J by 2 bases, with 8 bases between. This CDR3 is CASSILGTGANVLTF. The DNA of the CDR3 is TGTGCCAGTAGTATTCTGGGGACTGGGGCCAACGTCCTGACTTTC.

This clone appeared once. The rearrangement uses TRBV11-2 and TRBJ1-2, with 12 positions matching TRBD1. V gave up 4 bases and J gave up 6 bases; unmatched junction bases: 9. The germline V gene has CDR1 SGHAT and CDR2 FQNNGV. The CDR3 runs 16 residues. The CDR3 is CASSWGQGASYDGYTF. The CDR3 DNA follows: TGTGCCAGCAGCTGGGGACAGGGGGCCTCTTACGATGGCTACACCTTC.

CDR3 nucleotide sequence: TGTGCCAGCAGCCTTCGGACTAGCGGGAGGATGGGGTGGGAGACCCAGTACTTC. It specifies CASSLRTSGRMGWETQYF. This chain uses TRBV28 with TRBJ2-5; 14 bases agree with TRBD2. Germline assignment: CDR1 MDHEN and CDR2 SYDVKM. The CDR3 is made up of 18 amino acids. After removal of 6 bases from V and 5 bases from J, the junction contained 14 bases not matched to a gene.

The chain couples TRBV19 to TRBJ2-1; D is perhaps TRBD1 or TRBD2 (6 bases each). CDR1 and CDR2 (germline): LNHDA, SQIVND (reference sequence). Trimming left V 6 bases short and J 10 bases short, with 22 bases between. This CDR3 has 15 amino acids. The CDR3 sequence is CASRQGGASAGEQFF. In DNA form, the CDR3 reads TGTGCCAGTAGACAGGGCGGGGCTTCGGCTGGGGAGCAGTTCTTC.

The V call is TRBV10-3, the J call TRBJ1-3; D remains ambiguous. The CDR3 consists of 13 residues. CDR1 is ENHRY and CDR2 is SYGVKD in the germline V gene. Trimming took 6 bases from V and 0 from J, leaving 6 bases between them. The CDR3 sequence: CAISVSSGNTIYF. In nucleotides, the CDR3 is TGTGCCATCAGCGTCTCCTCTGGAAACACCATATATTTT.

This chain links TRBV3-1 (or the pseudogene TRBV3-2) with TRBJ2-2; D is ambiguous. Germline CDR1 LGHDT, CDR2 YNNKEL (reference sequence). The CDR3 loop spans 13 amino acids. V was cut by 3 bases and J by 1 base, with 3 bases left in between. As DNA, the CDR3 is TGTGCCAGCAGCCAGGTGAACACCGGGGAGCTGTTTTTT. Amino acids: CASSQVNTGELFF.

The V and J genes are TRBV7-9 and TRBJ2-1; a possible D gene is TRBD2 (5 bases). V was trimmed by 3 bases and J by 7 bases, leaving 13 bases between them. CDR3 size: 14 residues. CDR1 SEHNR and CDR2 FQNEAQ come from the germline V gene (reference sequence). CDR3 sequence (DNA): TGTGCCAGCAGCTTCGGACTGTTTAGTAATGAGCAGTTCTTC. It encodes CASSFGLFSNEQFF.

This rearrangement joins TRBV30 to TRBJ1-4; no firm D call. The V and J ends lost 1 base and 8 bases respectively, with 8 bases between them. The CDR3 totals 12 residues. CDR1 GTSNPN and CDR2 SVGIG come from the germline V gene (reference sequence). CDR3 coding DNA: TGTGCCTGGAGTGATGGTGTCGAAAAACTGTTTTTT. Translated, it gives CAWSDGVEKLFF.

The chain couples TRBV3-1 (or the pseudogene TRBV3-2) to TRBJ1-3; D not certain. Deletions cut 4 bases from V and 0 bases from J, with 13 bases between. In germline, CDR1 is LGHDT, CDR2 YNNKEL (reference sequence). The CDR3 runs to 16 residues. CDR3 DNA: TGTGCCAGCAGCCCAAGAGGGATGAGCTCTGGAAACACCATATATTTT. Its protein is CASSPRGMSSGNTIYF.

As concerns this clone: Other nucleotide sequences in the sample specify the same CDR3. V usage is TRBV7-9 and J usage is TRBJ1-6; unclear D gene. The CDR3 is 12 residues long. Germline V gene sequence: CDR1 SEHNR, CDR2 FQNEAQ (reference sequence). V gave up 0 bases and J gave up 7 bases, with 1 base separating them. The CDR3 region is CASSLANSPLHF. Here the CDR3 DNA reads TGTGCCAGCAGCTTAGCAAATTCACCCCTCCACTTT.

J is TRBJ1-3 and V is TRBV4-1; a possible D gene is TRBD1 (5 bases). The CDR3 is made up of 16 amino acids. Germline lookup yields CDR1 MGHRA and CDR2 YSYEKL. V lost 4 bases and J lost 2, with 15 bases in between. The CDR3 DNA reads TGCGCCAGCAGCCGCAGTATTGGGGGAACTGGAAACACCATATATTTT. Translation gives CASSRSIGGTGNTIYF.